This T cell receptor beta chain originates from a study of a mutant IDH1 vaccine in newly diagnosed glioma. Study-level background: The earlier regimen, radiotherapy, temozolomide, or both, was most often both.

Time point described: baseline, week 1 (first vaccination visit). Documented treatment: pre-vaccination baseline after standard-of-care therapy. The CDR3 is 17 amino acids. After removal of 5 bases from V and 4 bases from J, the junction contained 16 bases not matched to a gene. From germline, CDR1 is MNHEY and CDR2 SMNVEV (reference sequence). Sequencing used immunoSEQ multiplex PCR; TCRdb keeps in-frame clones, though not all of them. The repertoire holds around 24,000 clones, with 93% as singletons. The rearrangement links TRBV27 to TRBJ2-5; TRBD1 agrees at 7 bases. The receptor was derived from a man between 35 and 55 years old with glioma. Sequences were derived from PBMCs, sampled from a glioma patient treated with radiotherapy, temozolomide or both. The CDR3 DNA is TGTGCCAGCAGTCACGAGACAGGGTCCCTCTTCCGAGAGACCCAGTACTTC. Encoded protein: CASSHETGSLFRETQYF.